What follows are 25 T cell receptor beta chains derived from one specimen sequenced in a study of molecular identifiers for immune sequencing clone quantification. Via MiXCR, TCRdb re-called the PCR reads, giving one row per CDR3 protein. The data contain some 590,000 distinct CDR3 sequences, roughly 25% of them singletons. Source material: naive CD8+ T cells from blood, with Jurkat cell RNA spiked in. Subset of the sample: FACS-sorted CD8+CD4-CCR7+CD45RA+ naive T cells. These receptors came from a human donor in good health. Some libraries in this study had Jurkat cell RNA spiked in.

This clonotype turned up a few times. The J gene is TRBJ2-4, the V gene TRBV5-6; 9 bases match TRBD1. Germline V gene data show CDR1 as SGHDT and CDR2 as YYEEEE. The CDR3 runs 14 residues. V was pared by 3 bases and J by 6 bases, with 4 bases of the junction left unmatched. The chain's CDR3 is CASSSETGGNIQYF. The CDR3 DNA reads as TGTGCCAGCAGCTCCGAGACAGGGGGAAACATTCAGTACTTC.

This clonotype has a count of ten or more. DNA for the CDR3: TGCAGTGTTCCTTGGAACACTGAAGCTTTCTTT. Translated, it gives CSVPWNTEAFF. The V gene is TRBV20-1, the J gene TRBJ1-1; D is ambiguous. CDR1 and CDR2 from the germline V gene are DFQATT and SNEGSKA (reference sequence). Trimming cost V 7 bases and J 1 base, with 7 bases left between them. CDR3 length: 11 residues.

V is TRBV25-1 and J is TRBJ2-7; D may be TRBD2 (6 bases). The V end lost 3 bases, the J end lost 0 bases, and 9 bases lay between the germline ends. The CDR3 loop spans 14 amino acids. Per the germline V gene, CDR1 is MGHDK and CDR2 is SYGVNS. Written as DNA, the CDR3 is TGTGCCAGCAGTGATGGGGGGATCTCCTACGAGCAGTACTTC. Amino acid sequence: CASSDGGISYEQYF.

This clonotype appeared many times. The chain carries TRBV7-2 and TRBJ2-1; maybe TRBD1 (6 bases). The CDR3 length is 18 residues. Trimming took off 4 bases at V and 4 bases at J, with 23 bases between the two ends. CDR1 and CDR2 (germline): SGHTA, FQGNSA. The chain's CDR3 is CASSYDLGGPHPYNEQFF. Written as DNA, the CDR3 is TGTGCCAGCAGCTATGACTTAGGGGGACCTCACCCTTACAATGAGCAGTTCTTC.

In this sample, this clonotype turned up many times. This chain links TRBV19 with TRBJ1-5, with D possibly TRBD1 on 5 matching bases. From germline, CDR1 is LNHDA and CDR2 SQIVND (reference sequence). The germline V and J ends were trimmed by 8 bases and 11 bases, with 13 bases remaining between them. The CDR3 has 11 residues. This CDR3 is CASPPVRAQHF. The CDR3 bases are TGTGCCAGTCCACCGGTCAGGGCCCAGCATTTT.

In the case of this clonotype: With a much larger clone just one base away, this may be a read error. The gene calls are TRBV6-2 or TRBV6-3 and TRBJ2-5; TRBD2 aligns across 7 bases. Looked up from germline, CDR1 is MNHEY and CDR2 is SVGEGT. The CDR3 spans 16 residues. The CDR3 here is CASSYSRSAGQEPQYF. The CDR3 region has the DNA TGTGCCAGCAGTTACTCACGTTCAGCGGGGCAAGAGCCCCAGTACTTC.

This clonotype has a count of ten or more. The V and J genes are TRBV28 and TRBJ2-7; 13 bases line up with TRBD2. J was trimmed by 8 bases and V by 6 bases; bases with no gene match: 13. CDR1 is MDHEN and CDR2 is SYDVKM in the germline V gene. The length of the CDR3 is 16 residues. In DNA, the CDR3 is TGTGCCAGCAGCAGTGGGACTAGCGGGACCCTCTGGCAGCAGTACTTC. It encodes CASSSGTSGTLWQQYF.

As concerns this clonotype: A much larger clone differs from this one at a single base, so this may be a read error. V gene TRBV4-3 combines with J gene TRBJ2-7; 7 positions agree with TRBD2. Germline V gives CDR1 LGHNA, CDR2 YSLEER. The CDR3 has 15 amino acids. The CDR3 here is CASSQDRAGPYKQYF. The CDR3 DNA reads TGCGCCAGCAGCCAAGACCGAGCGGGACCCTACAAGCAGTACTTC.

The rearrangement uses TRBV28 and TRBJ1-5; D gene unclear. Trimming stripped 7 bases from V and 0 bases from J, with 13 bases between. CDR3 size: 15 residues. Germline values: CDR1 MDHEN, CDR2 SYDVKM. CDR3 bases: TGTGCCAGCACCGGTGGACGGTCTAGCAATCAGCCCCAGCATTTT. Protein sequence: CASTGGRSSNQPQHF.

CDR3 amino acids: CASSSVRAGELFF. The CDR3, as DNA: TGTGCCAGCAGCTCTGTGCGTGCCGGGGAGCTGTTTTTT. This chain joins TRBV5-6 and TRBJ2-2; D is unresolved. CDR3 length equals 13 residues. Trimming left V 3 bases short and J 6 bases short, with 9 bases between. CDR1 and CDR2 from the germline V gene are SGHDT and YYEEEE. Complete variable domain (other parts from reference TRBV5-6 and TRBJ2-2): DAGVTQSPTHLIKTRGQQVTLRCSPKSGHDTVSWYQQALGQGPQFIFQYYEEEERQRGNFPDRFSGHQFPNYSSELNVNALLLGDSALYLCASSSVRAGELFFGEGSRLTVL.

The table lists this clonotype with many counts. The rearrangement uses TRBV24-1 and TRBJ2-2; 8 nucleotides match TRBD1. The germline CDR1 and CDR2 sequences are KGHDR and SFDVKD. The CDR3 is 18 amino acids. Germline trimming cut 4 bases from V and 6 bases from J; bases unmatched to any gene: 15. The CDR3 bases are TGTGCCACCAGTGACCCTCTGGACAGGGCCGGTCCCTCCGGGGAGCTGTTTTTT. Amino acid sequence: CATSDPLDRAGPSGELFF.

This clonotype was seen more than once but under ten times. This chain joins TRBV19 and TRBJ1-1, with D unclear. Trimming cost V 1 base and J 5 bases, with 8 bases left between them. The germline CDR1 and CDR2 sequences are LNHDA and SQIVND (reference sequence). CDR3 length: 13 residues. CDR3 sequence reads: CASSIVGSTEAFF. CDR3 nucleotides: TGTGCCAGTAGTATAGTTGGAAGTACTGAAGCTTTCTTT.

In its sample, this clonotype was seen many times. This sequence joins TRBV19 and TRBJ1-5, with 8 bases aligning to TRBD1. With V trimmed by 3 bases and J by 3 bases, 4 bases remained unmatched. This CDR3 comprises 15 residues. Germline CDR1 and CDR2: LNHDA and SQIVND (reference sequence). CDR3 sequence: CASSIPGQVNQPQHF. CDR3 nucleotides: TGTGCCAGTAGTATCCCGGGACAGGTCAATCAGCCCCAGCATTTT. The full variable domain, rest sourced from reference TRBV19 and TRBJ1-5, is DGGITQSPKYLFRKEGQNVTLSCEQNLNHDAMYWYRQDPGQGLRLIYYSQIVNDFQKGDIAEGYSVSREKKESFPLTVTSAQKNPTAFYLCASSIPGQVNQPQHFGDGTRLSIL.

Comment on this clonotype: One end of the junction fails to match germline, which may point to a read error. J is TRBJ1-5 and V is TRBV7-6; no reliable D call. Germline V CDR1 and CDR2: SGHVS, FNYEAQ. The CDR3 runs to 13 residues. The CDR3 loop reads CASSLAADQPLHF. In DNA form, the CDR3 reads TGTGCCAGCAGCTTAGCGGCAGACCAGCCCCTGCATTTT.

The genes are TRBV28 and TRBJ2-5; the match to TRBD1 covers 7 bases. V lost 5 bases, J lost 4 bases, and 7 bases stayed unmatched. Looked up from germline, CDR1 is MDHEN and CDR2 is SYDVKM. CDR3 length equals 14 residues. CDR3 amino acids: CASSETGIAETQYF. CDR3 bases: TGTGCCAGCAGTGAGACAGGGATTGCAGAGACCCAGTACTTC.

The chain joins TRBV5-5 to TRBJ2-7; 7 bases are a match to TRBD1. Germline V CDR1 and CDR2: SGHKS, YYEKEE (reference sequence). With V trimmed by 6 bases and J by 7 bases, 13 bases remained unmatched. The CDR3 spans 14 residues. The CDR3 region is CASTFMAGGGEQYF. The CDR3 DNA is TGTGCCAGCACCTTCATGGCAGGGGGTGGGGAGCAGTACTTC. The entire variable domain, with the rest obtained from reference TRBV5-5 and TRBJ2-7, is as follows: DAGVTQSPTHLIKTRGQQVTLRCSPISGHKSVSWYQQVLGQGPQFIFQYYEKEERGRGNFPDRFSARQFPNYSSELNVNALLLGDSALYLCASTFMAGGGEQYFGPGTRLTVT.

Many counts were recorded for this clonotype. The chain carries TRBV28 and TRBJ1-1; 9 nucleotides match TRBD1. V shed 5 bases and J 5 bases; nucleotides not matched to a gene: 6. The CDR3 consists of 14 residues. Germline assignment: CDR1 MDHEN and CDR2 SYDVKM. CDR3 in amino acids: CASSRTGGFTEAFF. The CDR3 bases are TGTGCCAGCAGTAGAACAGGGGGCTTTACTGAAGCTTTCTTT.

This clonotype was recorded at least ten times. The chain couples TRBV9 to TRBJ2-3; 9 bases line up with TRBD2. V dropped 4 bases and J dropped 3; count of bases not matched to a gene: 9. CDR1 and CDR2 from the germline V gene are SGDLS and YYNGEE. This CDR3 is 16 amino acids long. This CDR3 is CASSLQTSGVTDTQYF. Here the CDR3 DNA reads TGTGCCAGCAGCTTACAGACTAGCGGAGTAACAGATACGCAGTATTTT.

The sample holds a few counts of this clonotype. V gene TRBV19 combines with J gene TRBJ2-4; TRBD2 aligns across 14 bases. The CDR3 loop spans 20 amino acids. V gave up 5 bases and J gave up 1 base; unmatched junction bases: 13. The germline V gene has CDR1 LNHDA and CDR2 SQIVND (reference sequence). The CDR3 nucleotides read TGTGCCAGTAGTCCCGGACTAGCGGGGGGTCCTCTTATGGCCAAAAACATTCAGTACTTC. Protein: CASSPGLAGGPLMAKNIQYF.

This clonotype was counted between two and nine times. This rearrangement joins TRBV4-2 to TRBJ2-7, with 8 bases fitting TRBD1. Germline V gene lookup returns CDR1 LGHNA and CDR2 YNFKEQ. CDR3 length: 16 amino acids. V lost 0 bases to trimming and J lost 2 bases; unmatched junction nucleotides: 6. The CDR3 is CASSQDRDRTAYEQYF. The CDR3 region has the DNA TGTGCCAGCAGCCAAGATAGGGACAGGACTGCCTACGAGCAGTACTTC.

This clonotype has a count of ten or more. The chain employs TRBV12-3 or TRBV12-4 and TRBJ2-3; D call uncertain. With 1 base removed from V and 3 bases from J, the gap between germline ends came to 11 bases. The CDR3 has 15 residues. CDR3 sequence: CASSLEGRITDTQYF. CDR3 coding DNA: TGTGCCAGCAGTTTAGAAGGCAGGATAACAGATACGCAGTATTTT.

Only one count was recorded for this clonotype. The chain links TRBV27 to TRBJ2-7; TRBD2 matches at 8 bases. The germline V gene encodes CDR1 MNHEY and CDR2 SMNVEV (reference sequence). V lost 3 bases to trimming and J lost 2 bases; unmatched junction nucleotides: 3. This CDR3 has 14 amino acids. DNA of the CDR3: TGTGCCAGCAGTTTCCGGGAGGGCGCCTACGAGCAGTACTTC. Its protein is CASSFREGAYEQYF.

The V gene is TRBV28, the J gene TRBJ1-1; TRBD1 might be the D (5 bases). This CDR3 spans 13 amino acids. The ends were cut back, 7 bases at V and 6 bases at J, with 15 bases in the middle. CDR1 and CDR2 from the germline V gene are MDHEN and SYDVKM. The CDR3 DNA reads as TGTGCCAGCATAATGGGGAGGGGCGCTGAAGCTTTCTTT. Encoded protein: CASIMGRGAEAFF.

This clonotype was picked up many times. The genes are TRBV20-1 and TRBJ2-1, with 11 bases aligning to TRBD2. Germline lookup yields CDR1 DFQATT and CDR2 SNEGSKA (reference sequence). The CDR3 has 14 residues. V was clipped by 3 bases and J by 7 bases; unmatched bases: 5. As DNA, the CDR3 is TGCAGTGCTAGTGCTAGCGGGAGGTGGAATGAGCAGTTCTTC. Residues: CSASASGRWNEQFF.

This clonotype showed up many times. The chain joins TRBV7-9 to TRBJ2-2; TRBD1 agrees at 7 bases. The CDR3 consists of 13 residues. Per the germline V gene, CDR1 is SEHNR and CDR2 is FQNEAQ (reference sequence). The V gene end was trimmed by 4 bases and the J gene end by 6 bases; junction bases not matched to a gene: 2. CDR3 DNA sequence: TGTGCCAGCAGCTGGACAGGTTCCGGGGAGCTGTTTTTT. Translated, it gives CASSWTGSGELFF.